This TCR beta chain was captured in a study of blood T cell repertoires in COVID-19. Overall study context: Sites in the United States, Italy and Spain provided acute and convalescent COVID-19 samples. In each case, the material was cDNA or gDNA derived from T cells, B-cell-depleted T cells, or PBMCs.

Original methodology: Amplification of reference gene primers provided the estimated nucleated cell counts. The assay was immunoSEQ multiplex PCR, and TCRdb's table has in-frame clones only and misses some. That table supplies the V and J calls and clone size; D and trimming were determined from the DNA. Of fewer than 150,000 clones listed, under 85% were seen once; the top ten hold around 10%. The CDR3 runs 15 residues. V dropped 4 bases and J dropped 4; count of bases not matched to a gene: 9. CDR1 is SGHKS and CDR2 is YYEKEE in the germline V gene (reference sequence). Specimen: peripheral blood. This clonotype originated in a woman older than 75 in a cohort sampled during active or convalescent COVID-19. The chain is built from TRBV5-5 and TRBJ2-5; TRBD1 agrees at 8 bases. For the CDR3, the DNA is TGTGCCAGCAGCGAGGGGGTGACAGGGGCAGAGACCCAGTACTTC. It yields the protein CASSEGVTGAETQYF.